The present T cell receptor (beta chain) was sequenced within a study of blood T cell repertoires in COVID-19 (dated by TCRdb to the early 2020s). Regarding the complete study: The collaborator samples originated in the United States, Italy and Spain and spanned the acute and convalescent phases of COVID-19. The sample metadata nearly always contained a de-identified subject ID, COVID-19 status, age in years and sex. A freely available public database, intended as a resource for researchers studying the immune response to SARS-CoV-2, is where the repertoires were released. Subjects who had been exposed to COVID-19, were actively infected with it, or had recovered from it provided the deeply sampled blood TCRbeta repertoires that made up the dataset. The prospective study material was composed of cDNA or gDNA derived from T cells, B-cell-depleted T cells, or PBMCs. Samples were obtained from the ongoing ImmuneRACE study (first 160 participants) and from over 1,000 subjects provided by 6 global collaborators. Where available, HLA class I and class II types were taken from metadata supplied by the sample provider and were not determined by assay-based typing.

Paper-wide results and their limitations: The quantity of clinical and demographic metadata differed by source and by participant and was supplied without curation.

Enrolling through a virtual design, the prospective study's participants ranged in age from roughly 18 to 100 years and lived across some 22 United States geographic areas. To assign participants to cohorts, the prospective study relied on clinical history that participants themselves reported in a screening survey and a study questionnaire. Mobile phlebotomists in the prospective study collected whole blood, serum and a nasopharyngeal or oropharyngeal swab from every participant. Prospective study participants could optionally give additional blood draws and questionnaires over an approximately two-month period. Before DNA extraction, prospective study blood samples were shipped either frozen or at room temperature. CDR1 is given as SGHNT and CDR2 as YYREEE, both from the germline V gene (reference sequence). Trimming takes 0 bases from V and 2 bases from J, and the germline ends sit 8 bases apart. Measured from the cysteine to the phenylalanine, the CDR3 is 14 residues long. The sequence is cut down to CDR3 DNA, 42 bases in frame from base 1.

TCRbeta CDR3 regions were amplified from genomic DNA using the immunoSEQ Assay, a bias-controlled multiplex PCR. The authors processed their data as follows. Within the assay, amplification of reference gene primers was used to estimate how many nucleated cells each sample contained. To quantify the absolute abundance of each unique TCRbeta CDR3 rearrangement, sequence reads were collapsed and filtered. For each sample, productive Simpson clonality was calculated as the square root of Simpson's diversity index across productive rearrangements. The source is immuneACCESS, and TCRdb retained only in-frame sequences with V and J called. Part of the clones is not carried over; for the studies checked, unresolved V genes explain less than half of this, and the remainder is unexplained. For V, J and clone size, that table is used; D and trimming come from the DNA. The table for this sample lists about 82,000 clones; roughly 90% of them were counted only once. The ten largest clones represent 1% to 1.5% of the sample.

As regards this clone: Its antigen is unknown. Base quality data are lacking; no much larger clone is found one base away.

The TCR comes from a woman aged 50 to 60 with acute COVID-19. The sequenced material came from PBMCs or T cells enriched from blood (not recorded which). In this chain, TRBV5-4 is recombined with TRBJ1-2; the D gene identity is not certain. The sequenced DNA is TGTGCCAGCAGCTTGGGAGGCAGAAACTATGGCTACACCTTC. This encodes CASSLGGRNYGYTF.